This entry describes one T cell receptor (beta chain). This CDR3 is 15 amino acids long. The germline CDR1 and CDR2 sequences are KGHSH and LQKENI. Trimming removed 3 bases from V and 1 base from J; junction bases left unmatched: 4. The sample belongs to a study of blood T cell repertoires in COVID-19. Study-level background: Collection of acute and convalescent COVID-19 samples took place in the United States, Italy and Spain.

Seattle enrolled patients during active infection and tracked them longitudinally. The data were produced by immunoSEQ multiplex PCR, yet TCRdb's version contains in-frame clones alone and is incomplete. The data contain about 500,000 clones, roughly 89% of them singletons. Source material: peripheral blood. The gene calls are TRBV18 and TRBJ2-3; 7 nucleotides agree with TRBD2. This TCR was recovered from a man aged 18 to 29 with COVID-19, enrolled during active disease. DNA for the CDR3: TGTGCCAGCTCACCCCCGGGAGGCGGCACAGATACGCAGTATTTT. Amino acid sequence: CASSPPGGGTDTQYF.